The 32 T cell receptor beta chains below all came from one sample that was sequenced in a study of CD8 T cells in Susac syndrome. Random hexamers primed reverse transcription of about 0.45 to 1 ug RNA. TCRdb itself ran the immunoSEQ multiplex PCR reads through MiXCR, one entry per CDR3 protein. The data hold 300,000 or so distinct CDR3 sequences, with 90% to 95% observed a single time. The sequenced sample was CD4+ T cells from PBMCs. The receptors shown here come from a human donor with multiple sclerosis.

The chain joins TRBV20-1 to TRBJ2-4; tentative D call: TRBD1 (7 bases). Germline CDR1 is DFQATT and CDR2 is SNEGSKA (reference sequence). This CDR3 is 14 amino acids long. V lost 3 bases to trimming and J lost 15 bases, with 24 bases between them. In DNA, the CDR3 is TGCAGTGCTAGGACAGGGCCGGTTAAGGGAGGTGTGTACTTC. It is translated as CSARTGPVKGGVYF.

V and J are TRBV19 and TRBJ1-2, with D possibly TRBD1 on 6 matching bases. Per germline, CDR1 LNHDA and CDR2 SQIVND (reference sequence). Trimming took off 5 bases at V and 4 bases at J, with 17 bases between the two ends. The CDR3 covers 15 residues. The CDR3 sequence is CASSGSGGQIYGYTF. Written as DNA, the CDR3 is TGTGCCAGTAGTGGGAGTGGTGGACAGATCTATGGCTACACCTTC.

The rearrangement joins TRBV5-5 to TRBJ2-3; D is perhaps TRBD1 (5 bases). This CDR3 comprises 16 residues. Germline loops: CDR1 SGHKS, CDR2 YYEKEE (reference sequence). Trimming left V 4 bases short and J 3 bases short, with 18 bases between. CDR3 nucleotides: TGTGCCAGCAGCCTGACCCCCAGTAGGGGTACAGATACGCAGTATTTT. Translation gives CASSLTPSRGTDTQYF. Full variable domain (missing parts from reference TRBV5-5 and TRBJ2-3): DAGVTQSPTHLIKTRGQQVTLRCSPISGHKSVSWYQQVLGQGPQFIFQYYEKEERGRGNFPDRFSARQFPNYSSELNVNALLLGDSALYLCASSLTPSRGTDTQYFGPGTRLTVL.

The V and J genes are TRBV6-5 and TRBJ2-7; TRBD1 agrees at 7 bases. The V and J ends lost 5 bases and 2 bases, in that order; junction bases with no gene match: 9. The CDR3 sequence is 15 residues long. Germline values: CDR1 MNHEY, CDR2 SVGAGI. The CDR3: CASSNSRDSTYEQYF. The DNA of the CDR3 is TGTGCCAGCAGTAATTCCCGGGACAGTACCTACGAGCAGTACTTC.

The chain joins TRBV5-1 to TRBJ2-1; 16 bases align to TRBD2. Trimming removed 4 bases from V and 4 bases from J; junction bases left unmatched: 8. Germline assignment: CDR1 SGHRS and CDR2 YFSETQ. The CDR3 totals 18 residues. CDR3 DNA: TGCGCCAGCAGCGGCGGGACTAGCGGGAGGGAGATTTACAATGAGCAGTTCTTC. This encodes CASSGGTSGREIYNEQFF.

This sequence joins TRBV3-1 and TRBJ2-1; 9 bases line up with TRBD2. The CDR3 is made up of 15 amino acids. In germline, CDR1 is LGHDT, CDR2 YNNKEL (reference sequence). V lost 4 bases to trimming and J lost 6 bases; unmatched junction nucleotides: 7. The CDR3 here is CASSRSGGPSNEQFF. For the CDR3, the DNA is TGTGCCAGCAGCCGGAGCGGGGGGCCTTCCAATGAGCAGTTCTTC.

The chain couples TRBV12-5 to TRBJ2-1; 8 nucleotides match TRBD2. After removal of 4 bases from V and 4 bases from J, the junction contained 9 bases not matched to a gene. This CDR3 comprises 16 residues. The germline V gene encodes CDR1 LGHNT and CDR2 FRNRAP. CDR3 DNA sequence: TGTGCTAGTGGTTCTCCCGCGGGCGGGAGGTACAATGAGCAGTTCTTC. Translating it yields CASGSPAGGRYNEQFF. The full variable domain, rest sourced from reference TRBV12-5 and TRBJ2-1, is DARVTQTPRHKVTEMGQEVTMRCQPILGHNTVFWYRQTMMQGLELLAYFRNRAPLDDSGMPKDRFSAEMPDATLATLKIQPSEPRDSAVYFCASGSPAGGRYNEQFFGPGTRLTVL.

The J gene is TRBJ1-4, the V gene TRBV9, with 9 positions matching TRBD1. Germline V gene lookup returns CDR1 SGDLS and CDR2 YYNGEE. The V gene end was trimmed by 4 bases and the J gene end by 7 bases; junction bases not matched to a gene: 8. This CDR3 spans 15 amino acids. In nucleotides, the CDR3 is TGTGCCAGCAGCTTAAGGACAGGGGCAGGTGAAAAACTGTTTTTT. It codes for CASSLRTGAGEKLFF.

This chain connects TRBV30 to TRBJ1-1, with 7 bases matching TRBD1. Germline loops: CDR1 GTSNPN, CDR2 SVGIG (reference sequence). This CDR3 region has 14 residues. J was trimmed by 3 bases and V by 1 base; bases with no gene match: 5. As DNA, the CDR3 is TGTGCCTGGAGTGCCGGGACAGCACACACTGAAGCTTTCTTT. Residues: CAWSAGTAHTEAFF.

The chain combines TRBV7-2 with TRBJ2-3, with D possibly called TRBD1 or TRBD2 (8 bases each). CDR1 is SGHTA, CDR2 FQGNSA, per germline. CDR3 length: 15 residues. Trimming removed 8 bases at V and 4 bases at J, with 19 bases between. The CDR3 here is CASSGGTGSPDTQYF. CDR3 in DNA: TGTGCCAGCTCGGGGGGGACAGGATCCCCAGATACGCAGTATTTT. Supplemented by reference TRBV7-2 and TRBJ2-3, the full variable domain reads GAGVSQSPSNKVTEKGKDVELRCDPISGHTALYWYRQSLGQGLEFLIYFQGNSAPDKSGLPSDRFSAERTGGSVSTLTIQRTQQEDSAVYLCASSGGTGSPDTQYFGPGTRLTVL.

The chain links TRBV6-6 to TRBJ1-5; 8 bases agree with TRBD1. V shed 8 bases and J 4 bases; nucleotides not matched to a gene: 7. Germline V CDR1 and CDR2: MNHNY, SVGAGI (reference sequence). The CDR3 runs 14 residues. The CDR3: CASDKTGENQPQHF. Here the CDR3 DNA reads TGTGCCAGCGATAAGACAGGGGAGAATCAGCCCCAGCATTTT.

The chain carries TRBV2 and TRBJ2-5, with a tentative D call TRBD2 (5 bases). This CDR3 spans 18 amino acids. V was pared by 4 bases and J by 2 bases, with 23 bases between. Germline-derived CDR1 and CDR2 are SNHLY and FYNNEI. CDR3 sequence: CASSVNLLRRRAQETQYF. CDR3 nucleotides: TGTGCCAGCAGTGTTAATCTCTTGCGGCGGCGGGCACAAGAGACCCAGTACTTC.

This clonotype came up once. The chain links TRBV12-5 to TRBJ1-5, with D possibly TRBD1 on 5 matching bases. This CDR3 has 14 residues. V was pared by 2 bases and J by 6 bases, with 11 bases between. Germline CDR1 LGHNT, CDR2 FRNRAP. The CDR3 DNA is TGTGCTAGTGGTTTGACAACGGGGGTTCAGCCCCAGCATTTT. This gives the protein CASGLTTGVQPQHF.

The chain joins TRBV9 to TRBJ2-1, with unresolved D. Germline loops: CDR1 SGDLS, CDR2 YYNGEE. V was trimmed by 0 bases and J by 3 bases, leaving 10 bases between them. The CDR3 is 15 residues long. CDR3 in amino acids: CASSVDGPSYNEQFF. The CDR3 bases are TGTGCCAGCAGCGTAGATGGACCCAGCTACAATGAGCAGTTCTTC.

The table lists this clonotype with a few counts. V usage is TRBV12-3 or TRBV12-4 and J usage is TRBJ2-2; D is ambiguous. V lost 5 bases, J lost 4 bases, and 8 bases lay in between. The CDR3 consists of 13 residues. CDR3 amino acids: CASSRLITGELFF. The CDR3 nucleotides are TGTGCCAGCAGTCGACTGATCACCGGGGAGCTGTTTTTT.

The V gene is TRBV2, the J gene TRBJ2-2; D may be TRBD1 (5 bases). The germline gives CDR1 SNHLY, CDR2 FYNNEI. The CDR3 loop spans 14 amino acids. The V gene lost 8 bases and the J gene lost 3 bases, with 13 bases spanning the gap. CDR3 region: CASGRGSYTGELFF. DNA for the CDR3: TGTGCCAGCGGAAGGGGCTCCTACACCGGGGAGCTGTTTTTT.

The chain combines TRBV20-1 with TRBJ1-1, with D tentatively TRBD1 (6 bases). Germline V gene lookup returns CDR1 DFQATT and CDR2 SNEGSKA (reference sequence). The CDR3 has 16 amino acids. Trimming took off 2 bases at V and 0 bases at J, with 16 bases between the two ends. Here the CDR3 DNA reads TGCAGTGCTAGATCGGACAGCAGCACCTTGAACACTGAAGCTTTCTTT. Protein sequence: CSARSDSSTLNTEAFF.

This chain connects TRBV5-1 to TRBJ1-2; 8 bases are a match to TRBD1. The CDR3 length is 15 residues. Germline CDR1 SGHRS, CDR2 YFSETQ. With V trimmed by 2 bases and J by 3 bases, 6 bases remained unmatched. CDR3 coding DNA: TGCGCCAGCAGCTTCCGACAGGGGCAGGACTATGGCTACACCTTC. It translates to CASSFRQGQDYGYTF.

The gene calls are TRBV7-9 and TRBJ1-1; 9 bases match TRBD1. The CDR3 consists of 15 residues. V was pared by 1 base and J by 4 bases, with 4 bases of the junction left unmatched. Germline CDR1 reads SEHNR; CDR2 reads FQNEAQ (reference sequence). The CDR3 coding sequence is TGTGCCAGCAGCTTAGGGGACAGGGCTCGCACTGAAGCTTTCTTT. This encodes CASSLGDRARTEAFF. The full variable domain, rest sourced from reference TRBV7-9 and TRBJ1-1, is DTGVSQNPRHKITKRGQNVTFRCDPISEHNRLYWYRQTLGQGPEFLTYFQNEAQLEKSRLLSDRFSAERPKGSFSTLEIQRTEQGDSAMYLCASSLGDRARTEAFFGQGTRLTVV.

This sequence joins TRBV30 and TRBJ1-2, with D possibly TRBD1 on 5 matching bases. Germline loops: CDR1 GTSNPN, CDR2 SVGIG (reference sequence). This CDR3 comprises 14 residues. V lost 3 bases and J lost 6, with 17 bases in between. CDR3 DNA sequence: TGTGCCTGGAGACCCAGGGCTCACCTAAATGGCTACACCTTC. Translating it yields CAWRPRAHLNGYTF.

V usage is TRBV7-6 and J usage is TRBJ2-3, with 8 bases that match TRBD2. Germline trimming cut 5 bases from V and 5 bases from J; bases unmatched to any gene: 12. CDR1 and CDR2 from the germline V gene are SGHVS and FNYEAQ. The length of the CDR3 is 16 residues. The CDR3: CASSPRWREVVDTQYF. For the CDR3, the DNA is TGTGCCAGCAGCCCCCGTTGGCGGGAGGTAGTAGATACGCAGTATTTT.

The CDR3 reads CASSQDAARVNTEAFF. The CDR3 DNA reads TGCGCCAGCAGCCAAGATGCGGCTAGGGTGAACACTGAAGCTTTCTTT. This chain connects TRBV4-1 to TRBJ1-1; D call uncertain. Trimming removed 0 bases at V and 0 bases at J, with 11 bases between. The CDR3 extends over 16 amino acids. Germline-derived CDR1 and CDR2 are MGHRA and YSYEKL.

This chain connects TRBV20-1 to TRBJ2-2; 9 bases match TRBD1. V dropped 5 bases and J dropped 7; count of bases not matched to a gene: 11. The CDR3 runs 15 residues. Germline CDR1 and CDR2: DFQATT and SNEGSKA (reference sequence). The CDR3 bases are TGCAGTGCTCACCGCCGGACAGGGGTGGACGGGGAGCTGTTTTTT. This encodes CSAHRRTGVDGELFF.

This chain uses TRBV7-2 with TRBJ2-1; D is ambiguous. The CDR3 runs 11 residues. CDR1 SGHTA and CDR2 FQGNSA come from the germline V gene. V shed 4 bases and J shed 5 bases, with 3 bases lying between them. The chain's CDR3 is CASSWHNEQFF. As DNA, the CDR3 is TGTGCCAGCAGCTGGCACAATGAGCAGTTCTTC. The whole variable domain, filled in from reference TRBV7-2 and TRBJ2-1, reads GAGVSQSPSNKVTEKGKDVELRCDPISGHTALYWYRQSLGQGLEFLIYFQGNSAPDKSGLPSDRFSAERTGGSVSTLTIQRTQQEDSAVYLCASSWHNEQFFGPGTRLTVL.

The chain recombines TRBV7-3 with TRBJ1-1; D call uncertain. The CDR3 is made up of 14 amino acids. With 4 bases removed from V and 1 base from J, the gap between germline ends came to 10 bases. In germline, CDR1 is SGHTA, CDR2 FQGTGA. CDR3 DNA: TGTGCCAGCAGCTCCTCACCGGGGAACACTGAAGCTTTCTTT. Encoded protein: CASSSSPGNTEAFF. The whole variable domain, filled in from reference TRBV7-3 and TRBJ1-1, reads GAGVSQTPSNKVTEKGKYVELRCDPISGHTALYWYRQSLGQGPEFLIYFQGTGAADDSGLPNDRFFAVRPEGSVSTLKIQRTERGDSAVYLCASSSSPGNTEAFFGQGTRLTVV.

V and J are TRBV30 and TRBJ2-3; D gene uncertain. The length of the CDR3 is 12 residues. Trimming took 8 bases from V and 8 from J, leaving 17 bases between them. Germline lookup yields CDR1 GTSNPN and CDR2 SVGIG (reference sequence). In DNA, the CDR3 is TGTGCCCGGGCTCTAGAGCCTGGTACGCAGTATTTT. Its protein is CARALEPGTQYF.

The J gene is TRBJ1-3, the V gene TRBV12-3 or TRBV12-4; D is perhaps TRBD1 (6 bases). This CDR3 is built from 15 residues. V lost 6 bases and J 0 bases, leaving 12 bases between the germline ends. CDR3 in amino acids: CASSFYRDSGNTIYF. The CDR3, as DNA: TGTGCCAGCAGCTTTTACAGGGACTCTGGAAACACCATATATTTT.

This clonotype was counted between two and nine times. The chain employs TRBV12-3 or TRBV12-4 and TRBJ2-3; D possibly corresponds to TRBD2 (5 bases). There are 14 residues in the CDR3. Trimming removed 5 bases at V and 0 bases at J, with 9 bases between. CDR3 in amino acids: CASSPRTSTDTQYF. The CDR3 coding sequence is TGTGCCAGCAGTCCACGGACTAGCACAGATACGCAGTATTTT.

The rearrangement links TRBV25-1 to TRBJ1-1; 8 bases fit TRBD1. Germline V gene data show CDR1 as MGHDK and CDR2 as SYGVNS. V lost 3 bases and J lost 3; bases outside the gene matches: 9. The CDR3 is made up of 16 amino acids. The CDR3 nucleotides read TGTGCCAGCAGTGAGCGGACAGGGACCCCGTACACTGAAGCTTTCTTT. Translated, it gives CASSERTGTPYTEAFF.

The chain carries TRBV25-1 and TRBJ2-7; 13 bases match TRBD2. The CDR3 is 16 amino acids. Germline V gene sequence: CDR1 MGHDK, CDR2 SYGVNS. V lost 4 bases and J lost 5; bases outside the gene matches: 8. The CDR3 reads CASSGWTSGRGHEQYF. The CDR3 nucleotides are TGTGCCAGCAGTGGGTGGACTAGCGGGAGAGGCCACGAGCAGTACTTC.

The rearrangement joins TRBV5-6 to TRBJ1-2; TRBD1 is a possible D gene (5 bases). The ends were cut back, 2 bases at V and 0 bases at J, with 14 bases in the middle. There are 16 residues in the CDR3. In germline, CDR1 is SGHDT, CDR2 YYEEEE. The CDR3 nucleotides read TGTGCCAGCAGCTTTTATTGGGGCAATTCTAACTATGGCTACACCTTC. It is translated as CASSFYWGNSNYGYTF.

The chain carries TRBV6-5 and TRBJ2-1, with TRBD2 matching 13 bases. J gave up 15 bases and V 0 bases, and 8 bases lay outside the gene matches. The germline gives CDR1 MNHEY, CDR2 SVGAGI. The CDR3 loop spans 15 amino acids. The CDR3 bases are TGTGCCAGCAGTTACTCCGACTGGACTAGCGGGGGAATGTTCTTC. As protein: CASSYSDWTSGGMFF.